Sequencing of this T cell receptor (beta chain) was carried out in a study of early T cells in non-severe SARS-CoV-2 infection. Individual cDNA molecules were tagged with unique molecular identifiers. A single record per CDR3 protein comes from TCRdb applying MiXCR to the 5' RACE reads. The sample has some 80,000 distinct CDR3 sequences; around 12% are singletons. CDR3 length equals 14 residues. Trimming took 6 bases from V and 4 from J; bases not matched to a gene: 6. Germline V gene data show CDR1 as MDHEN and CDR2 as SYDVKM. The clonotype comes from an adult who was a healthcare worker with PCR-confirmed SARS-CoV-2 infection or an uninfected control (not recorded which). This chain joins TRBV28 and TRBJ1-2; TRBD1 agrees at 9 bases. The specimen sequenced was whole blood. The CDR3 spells CASSKTGGGYGYTF. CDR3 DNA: TGTGCCAGCAGCAAGACAGGGGGAGGCTATGGCTACACCTTC.